This T cell receptor (beta chain) was found in a study of blood T cell repertoires in COVID-19. For the study at large: The United States, Italy and Spain provided the acute and convalescent COVID-19 samples. The cDNA or gDNA used as material had been derived from T cells, B-cell-depleted T cells, or PBMCs.

Study processing details: Amplification of reference gene primers provided the estimated nucleated cell counts. TCRdb's copy holds only in-frame clones and misses some; the assay was immunoSEQ multiplex PCR. Clone size and V and J calls were adopted from that table, with D and trimming inferred from the DNA. The sample contains over 150,000 clones, roughly 93% of which appear only once. This CDR3 is 16 amino acids long. In germline, CDR1 is MNHEY, CDR2 SMNVEV (reference sequence). With V trimmed by 0 bases and J by 7 bases, 6 bases remained unmatched. This clone was seen only a few times. The origin of this receptor is a man aged 18 to 29 with acute or convalescent COVID-19. Sequenced: peripheral blood. The chain uses TRBV27 and TRBJ2-4; TRBD1 matches 10 bases. The DNA for the CDR3 is TGTGCCAGCAGTTTATCGGGACAGGGGCGATCTAACATTCAGTACTTC. This translates into CASSLSGQGRSNIQYF.